This TCR beta chain was retrieved from a study of blood T cells in healthy people across ages (dated by TCRdb to between 2015 and 2017). About the full investigation: In model experiments, roughly one uniquely barcoded TCR beta cDNA molecule per two T cells was captured by template switching. The donors were divided into four age groups: young (average roughly 17 years), middle-aged (under 40), aged (approximately 59) and long-lived (roughly 82). Using deep sequencing normalized with unique cDNA molecular identifiers, the study measured how TCR beta repertoire diversity changes with age. The study analyzed two additional independent replicas of 1 million unique cDNA reads from the same blood draw for two donors, one aged 18 to 30 and one aged 80 or older. Overall study results and their limits: Because the CMV infection status of the donors was unknown, age-related changes in expanded clonotypes may potentially have been confounded. Since profiling was done on bulk unsorted PBMCs, naive and antigen-experienced compartments could not be conclusively compared. The long-lived group showed more naive CD4+ T cells, fewer expanded clones and increased TCR diversity than the aged group, suggesting age selection. The percentage of naive T cells measured by flow cytometry correlated strongly with observed TCR beta diversity. As age increased, observed TCR beta diversity per million T cells dropped in a roughly linear way, and a significant reduction was already evident by age about 40. Estimates of total diversity from one million sequenced T cells were regarded as lower bounds and underestimates.

There are a few counts of this clonotype. What antigen it recognizes has not been identified. No quality values exist for individual bases; no much larger clone is one base distant. The library relied on 5' RACE. The data were produced on an Illumina HiSeq 2500. A second roughly 6 to 12 cycle PCR used a sample-barcoded 5' primer and a J-beta primer mix. A unique molecular identifier was introduced onto each TCR beta cDNA molecule by a template-switch 5' adaptor carrying 12 random nucleotides. Each sample yielded at least 2.5 million CDR3-containing paired-end reads. The Mint cDNA synthesis kit, primed by a TRBC-specific oligonucleotide, was used to synthesize first-strand cDNA from all RNA. After uracil-DNA glycosylase treatment, a first 18-cycle PCR used universal primers M1SS and BC2_uni_R on all cDNA. Per the source publication's procedure: Normalization of each sample was performed by random selection of 1 million high-quality reads, each carrying a distinct molecular identifier. Reads with shared molecular identifiers were discarded instead of being binned into consensus sequences. MiTCR, with a Q25 quality threshold and the strictest error-elimination algorithm, was used for CDR3 identification, clonotype clustering and error correction. Lower-bound total TCR beta diversity was estimated with a nonparametric unseen species model using Euler transformation. Clones were called with MiXCR by TCRdb after fastp trimmed the public reads at Q25, and only in-frame beta chains were retained. Every distinct CDR3 protein forms one entry, paired with its most common genes and DNA. TCRdb, not the authors, supplied the V and J calls. Here the sample has hundreds of thousands of distinct CDR3 sequences; less than 25% occur a single time. The top ten clones comprise just over 8.5% of the sample.

The donors were roughly 39 Caucasian individuals from Russia, aged roughly 6 to 100 years, who were systemically healthy. Each donor gave 8.5 to 10 milliliters of peripheral blood, collected into EDTA-treated Vacutainer tubes. Ficoll-Paque density-gradient centrifugation was used to isolate PBMCs, with at least 6.5 million per sample. Trizol reagent was used to extract total RNA from PBMCs, with at least 6 micrograms per sample. For every donor, flow cytometry on a PBMC aliquot measured the percentage of naive CD45RAhigh/CD27high T cells. The trim is 2 bases for V and 4 bases for J, with a gap of 12 bases between the germline ends. CDR1 SGHTA and CDR2 FQGNSA are derived from the germline V gene. The CDR3, cysteine through phenylalanine, is 15 amino acids long. Only CDR3 DNA is held: 45 bases, read in frame from base 1. These data also formed part of another study, on T cells of mothers and their children. Drawing on the second study: Donors were nine systemically healthy Caucasian individuals: three mothers and their six children. cDNA synthesis consumed the entire amount of extracted RNA, loaded at 1.5 ug RNA in each 15 ul reaction. In the second PCR, sample barcodes and 2-4 random nucleotides were introduced via the M1S primer. Each mother yielded over 8.5 million TCR beta CDR3 reads and each child about 3 million reads. Thymic selection similarly shapes TCR recombination output in related and unrelated pairs, with minor effect from inherited differences. Related mother-child pairs always showed normalized repertoire overlap that was slightly higher than in unrelated mother-child pairs, though the difference was never significant. Persistent microchimeric T cell clones were not detected, at a sensitivity of around 95 clones per million clonotypes. In the study, deep NGS was used to compare the TCR beta repertoires of mothers and children, and features distinguishing related mother-child pairs from unrelated individuals were sought. Mothers averaged about 40 +/- 4 years of age and children averaged roughly 11 +/- 4 years. Libraries were sequenced on Illumina HiSeq 2000 with 100+100 nt paired-end reads after adapter ligation with NEBNext reagents. To avoid cross-contamination, the mother libraries and the child libraries were prepared a month apart and sequenced in separate runs. Each donor had between about 500,000 and 2,300,000 distinct TCR beta clonotypes identified. Naive TCR beta clonotypes were estimated from low-frequency clonotypes matched to each donor's FACS-determined naive share, without sorting.

The TCR originated in a boy aged 5-17 years in good health. The chain is encoded by TRBV7-2 joined to TRBJ2-1, with a weak D call of TRBD1 (6 bases match). The sequenced material came from blood. The sequenced DNA: TGTGCCAGCAGCTTACTACAGGGCGGGTACAATGAGCAGTTCTTC. Translated, this gives CASSLLQGGYNEQFF.